The entry that follows covers one T cell receptor beta chain sequence. CDR3 length: 15 residues. The germline V gene has CDR1 MNHEY and CDR2 SVGAGI. Trimming pared 6 bases from V and 2 bases from J, leaving 14 bases between. Per the authors' pipeline: By means of reference gene primer amplification, nucleated cell counts were estimated. Sequencing used immunoSEQ multiplex PCR; TCRdb keeps in-frame clones, though not all of them. For V, J and clone size, that table is used; D and trimming come from the DNA. The data show roughly 120,000 clones, about four fifths seen once. The data stem from a study of blood T cell repertoires in COVID-19. Study context: Sites across the United States, Italy and Spain contributed samples from acute and convalescent COVID-19. PBMCs, B-cell-depleted T cells, or T cells provided the cDNA or gDNA that made up the material.

The specimen sequenced was peripheral blood. J is TRBJ1-5 and V is TRBV6-5, with D perhaps TRBD1 (6 bases). The clonotype was recovered from a woman in her fifties or sixties with acute or convalescent COVID-19. The CDR3: CASRPQGSGNQPQHF. Written as DNA, the CDR3 is TGTGCCAGCAGGCCACAGGGTTCTGGCAATCAGCCCCAGCATTTT.